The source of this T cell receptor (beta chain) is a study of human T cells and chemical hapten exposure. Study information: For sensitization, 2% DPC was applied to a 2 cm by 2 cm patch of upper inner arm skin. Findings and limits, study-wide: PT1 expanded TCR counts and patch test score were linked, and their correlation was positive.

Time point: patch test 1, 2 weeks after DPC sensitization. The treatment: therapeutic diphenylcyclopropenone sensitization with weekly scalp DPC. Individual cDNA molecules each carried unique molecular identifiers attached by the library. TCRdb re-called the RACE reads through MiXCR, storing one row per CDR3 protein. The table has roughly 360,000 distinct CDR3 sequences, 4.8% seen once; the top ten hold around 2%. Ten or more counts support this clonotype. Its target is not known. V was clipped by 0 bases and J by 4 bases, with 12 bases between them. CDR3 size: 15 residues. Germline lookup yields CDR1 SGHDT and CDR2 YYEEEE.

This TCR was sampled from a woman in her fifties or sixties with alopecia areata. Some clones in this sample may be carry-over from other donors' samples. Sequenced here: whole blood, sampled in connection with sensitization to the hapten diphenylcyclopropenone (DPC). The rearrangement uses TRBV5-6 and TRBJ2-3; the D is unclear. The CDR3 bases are TGTGCCAGCAGCTTGGCCCGGATAGCCTCAGATACGCAGTATTTT. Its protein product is CASSLARIASDTQYF.